The clone carrying this T cell receptor (beta chain) was counted ten times or more. This sample was taken from a study of regulatory T cells in long-lasting Graves disease. This CDR3 contains 11 residues. The V gene lost 7 bases and the J gene lost 4 bases, with 7 bases spanning the gap. In germline, CDR1 is MNHNS, CDR2 SASEGT. The sample's time point: newly diagnosed GD, antithyroid drugs for less than 3 months. Extracted PBMC RNA gave rise to the TCR library. Combining iRepertoire HTBI primers with Arm-PCR of CDR3 regions, the authors built TCR beta libraries. Using its own MiXCR run on the multiplex PCR reads, TCRdb lists one record per CDR3 protein. The sample lists approximately 400,000 distinct CDR3 sequences, approximately 12% occurring once. The sample also formed part of further work on T cells in Graves' hyperthyroidism and ophthalmopathy.

The source of this sequence is a woman aged 18-35 years with Graves disease. Sequenced here: peripheral blood mononuclear cells (PBMCs), sampled at new diagnosis, from a patient treated with antithyroid drugs. The chain is built from TRBV6-1 and TRBJ2-5; the D is unclear. As DNA, the CDR3 is TGTGCCAGCATCGTCGGAGAGACCCAGTACTTC. Protein product: CASIVGETQYF.